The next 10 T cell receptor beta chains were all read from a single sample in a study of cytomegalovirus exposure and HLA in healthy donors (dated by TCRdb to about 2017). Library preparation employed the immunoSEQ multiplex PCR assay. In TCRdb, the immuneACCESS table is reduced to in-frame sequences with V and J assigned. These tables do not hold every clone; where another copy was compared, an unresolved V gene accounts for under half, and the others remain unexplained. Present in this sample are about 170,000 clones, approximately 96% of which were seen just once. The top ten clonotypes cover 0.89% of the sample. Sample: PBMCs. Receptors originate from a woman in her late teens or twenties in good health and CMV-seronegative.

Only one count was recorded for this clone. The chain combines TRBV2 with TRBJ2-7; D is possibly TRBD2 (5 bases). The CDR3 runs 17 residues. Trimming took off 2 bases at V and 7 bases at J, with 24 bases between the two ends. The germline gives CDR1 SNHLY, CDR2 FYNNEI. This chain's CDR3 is CASSEIVASPRFEEQYF. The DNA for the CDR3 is TGTGCCAGCAGTGAAATTGTGGCTAGCCCCCGTTTTGAGGAGCAGTACTTC.

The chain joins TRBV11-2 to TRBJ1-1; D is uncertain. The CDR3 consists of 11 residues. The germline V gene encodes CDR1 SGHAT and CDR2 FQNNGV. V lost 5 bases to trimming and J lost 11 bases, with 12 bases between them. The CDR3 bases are TGTGCCAGCAGCGCCTGGGCCCAGGCTTTCTTT. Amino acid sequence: CASSAWAQAFF.

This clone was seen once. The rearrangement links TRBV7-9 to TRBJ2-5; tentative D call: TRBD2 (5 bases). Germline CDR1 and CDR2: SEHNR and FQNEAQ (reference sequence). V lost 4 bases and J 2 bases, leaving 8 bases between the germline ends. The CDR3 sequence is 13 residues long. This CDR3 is CASSWSGQETQYF. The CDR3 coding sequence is TGTGCCAGCAGCTGGAGCGGACAAGAGACCCAGTACTTC.

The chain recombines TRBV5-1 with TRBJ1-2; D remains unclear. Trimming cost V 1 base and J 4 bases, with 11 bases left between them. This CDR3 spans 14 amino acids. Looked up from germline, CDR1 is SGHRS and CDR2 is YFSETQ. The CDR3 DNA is TGCGCCAGCAGCTTGTTTTCGTCGGGCTATGGCTACACCTTC. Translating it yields CASSLFSSGYGYTF.

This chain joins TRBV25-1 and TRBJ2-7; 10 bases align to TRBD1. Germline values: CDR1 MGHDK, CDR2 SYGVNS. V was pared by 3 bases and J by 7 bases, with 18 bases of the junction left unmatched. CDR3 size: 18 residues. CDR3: CASSDTTDTGTGEWEQYF. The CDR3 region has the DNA TGTGCCAGCAGTGATACTACTGACACCGGGACAGGGGAATGGGAGCAGTACTTC.

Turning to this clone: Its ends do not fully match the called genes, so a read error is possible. The CDR3 DNA follows: TGTGCTAGCAGCTTAAGAGCAGGGGGCCTGGATACGCAGTATTTT. This gives the protein CASSLRAGGLDTQYF. This sequence joins TRBV7-7 and TRBJ2-3, with 8 nucleotides matching TRBD1. Germline loops: CDR1 SSHAT, CDR2 FNYEAQ (reference sequence). There are 15 residues in the CDR3.

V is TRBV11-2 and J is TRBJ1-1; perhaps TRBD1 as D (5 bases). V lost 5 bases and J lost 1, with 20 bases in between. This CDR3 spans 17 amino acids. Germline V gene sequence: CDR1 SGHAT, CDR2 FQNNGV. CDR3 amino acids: CASSLRGLRSGNTEAFF. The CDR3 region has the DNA TGTGCCAGCAGCCTCCGGGGACTTAGATCTGGGAACACTGAAGCTTTCTTT.

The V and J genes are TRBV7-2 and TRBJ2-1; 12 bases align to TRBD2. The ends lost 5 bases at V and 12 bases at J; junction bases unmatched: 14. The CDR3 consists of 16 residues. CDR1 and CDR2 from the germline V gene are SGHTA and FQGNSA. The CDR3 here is CASSLTGTSGRSGQFF. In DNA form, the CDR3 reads TGTGCCAGCAGCCTTACCGGGACTAGCGGGCGCAGTGGGCAGTTCTTC.

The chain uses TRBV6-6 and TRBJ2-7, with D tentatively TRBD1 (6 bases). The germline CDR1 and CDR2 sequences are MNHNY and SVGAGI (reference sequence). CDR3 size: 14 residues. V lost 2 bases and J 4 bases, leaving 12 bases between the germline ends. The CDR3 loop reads CASSYGAGEYEQYF. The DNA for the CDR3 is TGTGCCAGCAGTTACGGGGCAGGGGAGTACGAGCAGTACTTC.

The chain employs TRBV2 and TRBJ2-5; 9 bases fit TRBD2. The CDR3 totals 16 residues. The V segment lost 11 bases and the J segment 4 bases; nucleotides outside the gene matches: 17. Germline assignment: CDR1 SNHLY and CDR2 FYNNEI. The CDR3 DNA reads TGTGCCGTCAGCGGGAGGACCGAGCCAAGTGCAGAGACCCAGTACTTC. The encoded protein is CAVSGRTEPSAETQYF.